This TCR beta chain was captured by sequencing in a study of T cell repertoires in cytomegalovirus infection (dated by TCRdb to about 2019). About the full investigation: Recently identified HLA-C-restricted CMV epitopes, whose presentation resists viral immunomodulation, were targeted by peptide stimulations together with well-studied HLA-B-restricted epitopes. Donor HLA type was relevant to the analysis, because carriage of CMV infection together with the matching HLA type was indicated by public TCR beta signatures.

CDR1 and CDR2, per the germline V gene, are SGHTA and FQGNSA. From the cysteine through the phenylalanine, the CDR3 covers 15 amino acids. The kept DNA is CDR3 alone, 45 bases in frame from the first base. V trim: 5 bases; J trim: 3 bases; unmatched bases: 10. What the study reported, not specific to this receptor: The ex vivo response was dominated by HLA-C-restricted CMV-specific TCR beta clonotypes, which also provided the single most frequent clonotype in two of eight donors. In both this cohort and an independent cohort of a few hundred donors, the cumulative frequency of public TCR beta family members distinguished carriers of CMV infection plus the relevant HLA type.

Explained via the paper, the treatment or condition label denotes: in vitro stimulation with specific CMV peptide epitopes to enrich CMV-specific T cells. TCRdb shows the sequencer as Illumina HiSeq 1500. The public reads were reprocessed in TCRdb via fastp at Q25 and MiXCR, keeping in-frame beta chains. Duplicate CDR3 protein sequences are folded into a single record with the most common DNA and genes. Present in this sample are a few hundred thousand distinct CDR3 sequences, approximately 40% of which were seen just once. Around 50% of the sample belongs to the ten largest clones. This clonotype was seen a few times. This receptor's antigen is unknown. Base-call qualities are not available, and no considerably larger clone is one nucleotide away.

The sample in question was cultured PBMCs, obtained from culture after CMV antigen stimulation. The TCR sequence derives from a human donor in good health (CMV status not recorded). Some clones in this sample may be carry-over from other donors' samples. Recombination linked TRBV7-2 to TRBJ2-7, with TRBD1 identical over 7 junction bases. In nucleotide form, the sequence is TGTGCCAGCAGCCCAAGGACAGGCCCCAACTACGAGCAGTACTTC. Its protein is CASSPRTGPNYEQYF.